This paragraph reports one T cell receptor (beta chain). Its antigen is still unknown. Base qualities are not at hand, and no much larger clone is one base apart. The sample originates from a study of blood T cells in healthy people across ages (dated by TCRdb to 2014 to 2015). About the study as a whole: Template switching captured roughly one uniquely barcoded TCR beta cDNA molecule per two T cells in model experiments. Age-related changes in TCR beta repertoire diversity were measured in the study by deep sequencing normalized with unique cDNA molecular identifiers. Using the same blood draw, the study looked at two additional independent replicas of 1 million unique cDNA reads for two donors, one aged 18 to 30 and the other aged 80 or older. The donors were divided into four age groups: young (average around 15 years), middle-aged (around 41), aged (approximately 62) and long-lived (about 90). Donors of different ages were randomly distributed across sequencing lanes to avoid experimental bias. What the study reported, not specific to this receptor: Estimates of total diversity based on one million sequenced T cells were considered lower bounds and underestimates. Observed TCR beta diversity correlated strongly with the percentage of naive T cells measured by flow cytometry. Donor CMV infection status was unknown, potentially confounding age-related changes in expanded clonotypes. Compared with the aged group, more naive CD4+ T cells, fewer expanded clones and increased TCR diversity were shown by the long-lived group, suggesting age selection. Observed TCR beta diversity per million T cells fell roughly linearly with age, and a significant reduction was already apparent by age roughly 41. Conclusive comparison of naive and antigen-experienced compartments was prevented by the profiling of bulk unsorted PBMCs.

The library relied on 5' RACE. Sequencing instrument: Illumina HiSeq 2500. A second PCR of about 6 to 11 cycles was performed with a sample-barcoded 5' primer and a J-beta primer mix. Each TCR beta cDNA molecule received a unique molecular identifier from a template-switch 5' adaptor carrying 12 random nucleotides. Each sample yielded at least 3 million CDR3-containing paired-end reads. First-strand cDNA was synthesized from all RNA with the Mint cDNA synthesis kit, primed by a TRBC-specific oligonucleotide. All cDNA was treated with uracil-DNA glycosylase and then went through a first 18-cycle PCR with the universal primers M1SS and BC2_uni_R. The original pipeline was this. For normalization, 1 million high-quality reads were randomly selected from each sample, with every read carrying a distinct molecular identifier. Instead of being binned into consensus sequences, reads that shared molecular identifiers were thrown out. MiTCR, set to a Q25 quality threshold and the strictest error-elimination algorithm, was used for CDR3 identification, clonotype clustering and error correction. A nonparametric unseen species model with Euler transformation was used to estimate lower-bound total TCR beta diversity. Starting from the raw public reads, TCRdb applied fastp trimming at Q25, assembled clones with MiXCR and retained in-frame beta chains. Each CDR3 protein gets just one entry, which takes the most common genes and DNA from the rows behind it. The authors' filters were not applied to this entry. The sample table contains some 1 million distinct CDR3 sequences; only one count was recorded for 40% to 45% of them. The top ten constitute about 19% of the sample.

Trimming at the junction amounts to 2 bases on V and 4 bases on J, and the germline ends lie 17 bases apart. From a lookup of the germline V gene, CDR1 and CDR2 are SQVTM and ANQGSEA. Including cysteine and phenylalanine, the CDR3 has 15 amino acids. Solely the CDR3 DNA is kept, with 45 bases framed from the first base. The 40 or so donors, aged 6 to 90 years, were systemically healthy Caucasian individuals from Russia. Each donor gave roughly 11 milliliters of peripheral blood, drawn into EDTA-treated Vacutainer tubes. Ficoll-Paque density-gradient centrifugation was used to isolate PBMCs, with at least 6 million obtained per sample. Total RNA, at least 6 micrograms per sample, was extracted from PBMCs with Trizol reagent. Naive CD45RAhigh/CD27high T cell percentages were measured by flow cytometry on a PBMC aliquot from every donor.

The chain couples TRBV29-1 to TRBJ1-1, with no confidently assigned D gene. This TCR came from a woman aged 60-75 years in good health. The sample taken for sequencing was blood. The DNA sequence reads TGCAGCGTTGAACCATCTTCCACCACTTCCACTGAAGCTTTCTTT. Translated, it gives CSVEPSSTTSTEAFF.